The 21 T cell receptor beta chains reported below all come from one sample, sequenced in a study of shared clonotypes between healthy human individuals. Repertoires were generated with immunoSEQ multiplex PCR, while TCRdb's copy carries only in-frame clones and drops some. The sample contains some 1 million clones, roughly 75% of which appear only once. The specimen sequenced was memory CD4+ T cells sorted from blood. The subset: CD45RA-negative fraction. Receptors originate from a man between 18 and 29 years old in good health.

The chain combines TRBV9 with TRBJ2-1, with 7 bases fitting TRBD2. The CDR3 contains 15 residues. The germline CDR1 and CDR2 sequences are SGDLS and YYNGEE. Trimming took 3 bases from V and 2 from J; bases not matched to a gene: 5. The CDR3 sequence: CASSAAGDPYNEQFF. Written as DNA, the CDR3 is TGTGCCAGCAGCGCCGCGGGGGACCCCTACAATGAGCAGTTCTTC.

The gene calls are TRBV5-1 and TRBJ1-5, with D unresolved. Germline assignment: CDR1 SGHRS and CDR2 YFSETQ. The V end lost 4 bases, the J end lost 5 bases, and 10 bases lay between the germline ends. This CDR3 has 13 amino acids. CDR3 loop: CASSVAPDQPQHF. Here the CDR3 DNA reads TGCGCCAGCAGCGTGGCACCCGATCAGCCCCAGCATTTT.

The V gene is TRBV2, the J gene TRBJ2-1; 7 nucleotides agree with TRBD2. Germline V gene lookup returns CDR1 SNHLY and CDR2 FYNNEI. V was pared by 7 bases and J by 10 bases, with 10 bases of the junction left unmatched. The CDR3 sequence is 13 residues long. CDR3 sequence: CASKVWTSSEQFF. CDR3 in DNA: TGTGCCAGCAAGGTGTGGACTAGTTCAGAGCAGTTCTTC. Full variable domain (rest looked up from reference TRBV2 and TRBJ2-1): EPEVTQTPSHQVTQMGQEVILRCVPISNHLYFYWYRQILGQKVEFLVSFYNNEISEKSEIFDDQFSVERPDGSNFTLKIRSTKLEDSAMYFCASKVWTSSEQFFGPGTRLTVL.

This chain joins TRBV28 and TRBJ1-5, with D tentatively TRBD1 (5 bases). Trimming shortened V by 4 bases and J by 6 bases, and 13 bases separated the two germline ends. CDR1 and CDR2 (germline): MDHEN, SYDVKM. CDR3 length equals 14 residues. The CDR3 coding sequence is TGTGCCAGCAGTTCCAGGGAGCTGAGTCAGCCCCAGCATTTT. Translated: CASSSRELSQPQHF. The whole variable domain, filled in from reference TRBV28 and TRBJ1-5, reads DVKVTQSSRYLVKRTGEKVFLECVQDMDHENMFWYRQDPGLGLRLIYFSYDVKMKEKGDIPEGYSVSREKKERFSLILESASTNQTSMYLCASSSRELSQPQHFGDGTRLSIL.

The chain joins TRBV14 to TRBJ1-3; a possible D gene is TRBD1 (6 bases). V lost 4 bases and J lost 4, with 14 bases in between. The CDR3 consists of 15 residues. Germline V gene data show CDR1 as SGHDN and CDR2 as FVKESK. The CDR3 loop is CASSLNSGTGNTIYF. The CDR3 coding sequence is TGTGCCAGCAGCCTCAACTCCGGGACAGGAAACACCATATATTTT.

This chain joins TRBV10-3 and TRBJ2-2; 9 bases agree with TRBD1. CDR1 is ENHRY, CDR2 SYGVKD, per germline. The CDR3 contains 16 residues. V lost 6 bases to trimming and J lost 1 base; unmatched junction nucleotides: 6. CDR3 loop: CAIRTDRGKNTGELFF. The CDR3 DNA is TGTGCCATCAGAACCGACAGGGGGAAGAACACCGGGGAGCTGTTTTTT.

The rearrangement joins TRBV9 to TRBJ1-1; tentative D call: TRBD1 (5 bases). Trimming stripped 4 bases from V and 1 base from J, with 14 bases between. The CDR3 has 15 amino acids. The V gene's germline CDR1 is SGDLS and CDR2 YYNGEE. Written as DNA, the CDR3 is TGTGCCAGCAGCCCAGACCCAGGGACGAACACTGAAGCTTTCTTT. Its protein product is CASSPDPGTNTEAFF.

This clone was counted once. V usage is TRBV7-2 and J usage is TRBJ1-6, with D possibly matching TRBD1 (6 bases). This CDR3 region has 18 residues. The V end was cut by 4 bases, the J end by 6 bases, with 22 bases between. The germline gives CDR1 SGHTA, CDR2 FQGNSA. Here the CDR3 DNA reads TGTGCCAGCAGCTCCCTAGGGGGGCAGGGAGGTTTTAATTCACCCCTCCACTTT. It specifies CASSSLGGQGGFNSPLHF.

The rearrangement joins TRBV30 to TRBJ1-2; D is possibly TRBD1 (5 bases). Germline V gene sequence: CDR1 GTSNPN, CDR2 SVGIG (reference sequence). The CDR3 extends over 11 amino acids. Trimming cost V 4 bases and J 4 bases, with 7 bases left between them. CDR3 loop: CAWTDSYGYTF. Here the CDR3 DNA reads TGTGCCTGGACCGACAGCTATGGCTACACCTTC.

V is TRBV7-9 and J is TRBJ2-2; 11 bases fit TRBD1. The CDR3 runs 16 residues. V shed 4 bases, J shed 5 bases, and the junction held 6 bases outside the gene matches. Germline V lookup: CDR1 SEHNR, CDR2 FQNEAQ (reference sequence). This chain's CDR3 is CASSSPGQGVTGELFF. For the CDR3, the DNA is TGTGCCAGCAGCTCACCGGGACAGGGGGTGACCGGGGAGCTGTTTTTT.

This rearrangement joins TRBV7-9 to TRBJ1-5; D perhaps matches TRBD1 (5 bases). Per the germline V gene, CDR1 is SEHNR and CDR2 is FQNEAQ (reference sequence). CDR3 length equals 19 residues. Trimming took 6 bases from V and 0 from J, leaving 24 bases between them. CDR3 DNA: TGTGCCAGCAGAGTACCAGGGCCAGGGACCTACCCTAGCAATCAGCCCCAGCATTTT. As protein: CASRVPGPGTYPSNQPQHF.

There are a few counts of this clone. This sample also contains other DNA sequences that code for the same CDR3. V gene TRBV20-1 combines with J gene TRBJ2-7; 7 bases agree with TRBD1. This CDR3 has 11 residues. From germline, CDR1 is DFQATT and CDR2 SNEGSKA (reference sequence). The junction had 1 base not matched to a gene; V was cut back by 3 bases and J by 5 bases. The CDR3, as DNA: TGCAGTGCTAGGACAGGGAACGAGCAGTACTTC. This encodes CSARTGNEQYF.

A word on this clone: Additional DNA sequences in this sample encode the identical CDR3. The CDR3 here is CASSLAGAVGNTIYF. The CDR3 bases are TGCGCCAGCAGCTTGGCCGGGGCCGTAGGAAACACCATATATTTT. V usage is TRBV5-1 and J usage is TRBJ1-3; maybe TRBD1 (5 bases). V shed 0 bases and J shed 4 bases, with 11 bases lying between them. CDR3 length equals 15 residues. In germline, CDR1 is SGHRS, CDR2 YFSETQ.

The chain couples TRBV10-1 to TRBJ2-1; 10 positions agree with TRBD2. Germline V lookup: CDR1 WNHNN, CDR2 SYGVQD (reference sequence). V was clipped by 8 bases and J by 7 bases; unmatched bases: 8. The CDR3 runs to 14 residues. CDR3 residues: CASEPPTSGNEQFF. The CDR3, as DNA: TGCGCCAGCGAACCCCCGACTAGCGGGAATGAGCAGTTCTTC.

The chain recombines TRBV6-6 with TRBJ1-6, with D unresolved. Germline CDR1 reads MNHNY; CDR2 reads SVGAGI (reference sequence). CDR3 length: 13 residues. V was trimmed by 2 bases and J by 12 bases, leaving 11 bases between them. The CDR3 DNA follows: TGTGCCAGCAGTTACAAAGACACCAGACCCCTCCACTTT. As protein: CASSYKDTRPLHF.

This clone was detected only a few times. Other DNA sequences from this sample encode an identical CDR3 as well. The chain links TRBV4-1 to TRBJ1-5; D not certain. This CDR3 spans 13 amino acids. Germline CDR1 reads MGHRA; CDR2 reads YSYEKL. V was clipped by 0 bases and J by 4 bases, with 4 bases between them. CDR3 sequence (DNA): TGCGCCAGCAGCCAAGATCCTAATCAGCCCCAGCATTTT. This sequence encodes CASSQDPNQPQHF.

The chain carries TRBV19 and TRBJ1-5; 7 bases fit TRBD1. The CDR3 totals 14 residues. Unmatched junction bases numbered 8, after V lost 7 bases and J lost 5 bases. CDR1 LNHDA and CDR2 SQIVND come from the germline V gene (reference sequence). CDR3 bases: TGTGCCAGTACCTTGACAGGGCTACATCAGCCCCAGCATTTT. Protein: CASTLTGLHQPQHF.

A few counts support this clone. The V and J genes are TRBV5-6 and TRBJ1-6, with 7 positions matching TRBD1. Germline values: CDR1 SGHDT, CDR2 YYEEEE. The trim removed 4 bases at V and 9 bases at J, leaving 10 bases unmatched. The CDR3 loop spans 15 amino acids. The chain's CDR3 is CASSEADRTGSPLHF. The CDR3 coding sequence is TGTGCCAGCAGCGAGGCGGACAGGACAGGTTCACCCCTCCACTTT.

Comment on this clone: Other DNA variants within this sample encode the same CDR3. The rearrangement joins TRBV10-1 to TRBJ2-2; D ambiguous. Germline CDR1 and CDR2: WNHNN and SYGVQD (reference sequence). This CDR3 spans 14 amino acids. V lost 2 bases and J lost 4, with 8 bases in between. CDR3 DNA: TGCGCCAGCAGTGAGGAGCCGAGCACCGGGGAGCTGTTTTTT. The encoded protein is CASSEEPSTGELFF.

This clone was recorded a few times. The CDR3 bases are TGTGCCAGTAGCCTAAGGACAGATGGCTACACCTTC. Translation: CASSLRTDGYTF. The chain joins TRBV19 to TRBJ1-2; a weak D match, TRBD1 (6 bases). CDR3 length: 12 amino acids. V was clipped by 6 bases and J by 6 bases, with 11 bases between them. CDR1 and CDR2 from the germline V gene are LNHDA and SQIVND (reference sequence). The entire variable domain, with the rest obtained from reference TRBV19 and TRBJ1-2, is as follows: DGGITQSPKYLFRKEGQNVTLSCEQNLNHDAMYWYRQDPGQGLRLIYYSQIVNDFQKGDIAEGYSVSREKKESFPLTVTSAQKNPTAFYLCASSLRTDGYTFGSGTRLTVV.

This clone came up a few times. This chain links TRBV18 with TRBJ1-1; D is ambiguous. This CDR3 spans 11 amino acids. CDR1 is KGHSH and CDR2 is LQKENI in the germline V gene. V was pared by 3 bases and J by 8 bases, with 7 bases between. The CDR3 DNA sequence: TGTGCCAGCTCACCTAGTCGGGAAGCTTTCTTT. This codes for CASSPSREAFF.